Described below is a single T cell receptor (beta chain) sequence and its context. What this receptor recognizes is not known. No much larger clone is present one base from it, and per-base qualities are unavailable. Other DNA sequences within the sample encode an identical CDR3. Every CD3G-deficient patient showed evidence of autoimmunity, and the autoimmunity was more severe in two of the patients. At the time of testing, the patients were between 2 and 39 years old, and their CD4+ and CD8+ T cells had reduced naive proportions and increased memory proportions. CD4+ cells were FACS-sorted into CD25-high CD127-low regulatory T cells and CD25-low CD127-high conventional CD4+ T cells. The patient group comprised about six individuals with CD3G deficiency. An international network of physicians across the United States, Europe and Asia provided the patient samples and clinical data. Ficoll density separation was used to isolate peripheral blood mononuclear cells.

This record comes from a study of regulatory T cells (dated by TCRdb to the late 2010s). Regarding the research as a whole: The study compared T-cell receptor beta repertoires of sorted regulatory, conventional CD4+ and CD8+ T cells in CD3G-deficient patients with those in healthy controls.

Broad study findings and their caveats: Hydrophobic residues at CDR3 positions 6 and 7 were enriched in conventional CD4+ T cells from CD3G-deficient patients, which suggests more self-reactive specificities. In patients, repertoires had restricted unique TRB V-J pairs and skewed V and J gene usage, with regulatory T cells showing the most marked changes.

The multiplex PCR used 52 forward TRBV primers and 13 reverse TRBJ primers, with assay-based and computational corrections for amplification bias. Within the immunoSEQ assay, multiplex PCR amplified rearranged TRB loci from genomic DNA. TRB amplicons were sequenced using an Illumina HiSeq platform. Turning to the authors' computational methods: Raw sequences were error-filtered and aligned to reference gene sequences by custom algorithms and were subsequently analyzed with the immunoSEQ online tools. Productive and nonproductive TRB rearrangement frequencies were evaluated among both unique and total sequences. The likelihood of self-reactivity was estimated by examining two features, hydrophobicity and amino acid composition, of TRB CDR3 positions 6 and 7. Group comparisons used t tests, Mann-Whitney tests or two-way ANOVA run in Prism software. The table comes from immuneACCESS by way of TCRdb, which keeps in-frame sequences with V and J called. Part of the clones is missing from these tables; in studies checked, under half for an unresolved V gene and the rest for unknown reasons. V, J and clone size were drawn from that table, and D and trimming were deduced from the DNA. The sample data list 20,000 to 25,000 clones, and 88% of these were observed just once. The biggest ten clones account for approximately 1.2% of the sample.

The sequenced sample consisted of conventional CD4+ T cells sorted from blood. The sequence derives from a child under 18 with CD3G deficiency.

The nucleotide sequence reads TGTGCCAGCAGTTTAAAGGGAAACACTGAAGCTTTCTTT. This translates into CASSLKGNTEAFF. The rearrangement combines TRBV28 with TRBJ1-1, with the D gene too uncertain to name. A distance of 6 bases separates the germline ends of V and J, which lose 2 bases and 2 bases respectively. CDR1 and CDR2, looked up from the germline V gene, are MDHEN and SYDVKM. The CDR3 has 13 amino acids, counting the end cysteine and phenylalanine. Only the CDR3 portion is preserved as DNA: 39 bases, with reading frame beginning at the first base.